This T cell receptor (beta chain) emerged from a study of T cells expressing NK-cell markers. Study-wide findings and caveats: Also leading the CD3+CD56-NKG2C+ fraction in a few donors were these clonotypes. Dominant NKG2C+ clonotype frequencies of roughly 1.0-7.5% of CD8+ T cells were measured in over five donors.

As regards this clonotype: Its antigen is unknown.

Germline-derived CDR1 and CDR2 are DFQATT and SNEGSKA (reference sequence). The CDR3 loop spans 14 amino acids. What made the TCR beta cDNA was 5'RACE template switching with UMIs. TCRdb reprocessed the 5' RACE reads, with one entry per CDR3 protein and no DNA. The sample features 200,000 to 300,000 distinct CDR3 sequences, with roughly 4.2% in its top ten. The origin of this receptor is a woman aged 18-70 years in good health. V is TRBV20-1 and J is TRBJ1-5; the D call from TCRdb, TRBD1, cannot be confirmed without DNA. Sequencing was performed on blood T cells: a sorted CD56 or NKG2C T cell subset, CD4+ or CD8+ T cells, or bulk PBMC T cells (not recorded which). The CDR3 reads CSARESGGGQPQHF.